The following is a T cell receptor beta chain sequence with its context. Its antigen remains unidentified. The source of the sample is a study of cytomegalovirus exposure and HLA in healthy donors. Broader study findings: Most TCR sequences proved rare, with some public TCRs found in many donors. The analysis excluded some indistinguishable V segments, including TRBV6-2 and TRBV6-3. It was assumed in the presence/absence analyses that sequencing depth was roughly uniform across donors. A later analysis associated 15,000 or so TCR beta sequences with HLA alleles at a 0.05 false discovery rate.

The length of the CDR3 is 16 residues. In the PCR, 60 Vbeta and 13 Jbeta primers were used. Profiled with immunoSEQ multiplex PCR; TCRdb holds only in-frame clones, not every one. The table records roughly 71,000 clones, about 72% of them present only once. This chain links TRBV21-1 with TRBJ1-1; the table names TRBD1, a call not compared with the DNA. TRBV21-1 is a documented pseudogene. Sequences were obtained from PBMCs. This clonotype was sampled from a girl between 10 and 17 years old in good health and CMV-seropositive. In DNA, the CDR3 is TGTGCCAGCAGCAAAGGGGCTGGCAGAACCTACACTGAAGCTTTCTTT. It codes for CASSKGAGRTYTEAFF.